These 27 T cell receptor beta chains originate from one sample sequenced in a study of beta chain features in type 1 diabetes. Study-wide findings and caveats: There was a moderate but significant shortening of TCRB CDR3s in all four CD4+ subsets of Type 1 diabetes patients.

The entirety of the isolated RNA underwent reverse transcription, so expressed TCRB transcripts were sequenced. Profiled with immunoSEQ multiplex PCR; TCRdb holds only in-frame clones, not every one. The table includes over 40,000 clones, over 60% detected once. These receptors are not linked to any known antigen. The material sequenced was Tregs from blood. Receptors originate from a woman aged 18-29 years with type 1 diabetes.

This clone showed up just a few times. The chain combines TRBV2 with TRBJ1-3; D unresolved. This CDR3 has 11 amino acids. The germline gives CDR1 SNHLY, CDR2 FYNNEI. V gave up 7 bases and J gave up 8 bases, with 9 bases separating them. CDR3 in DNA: TGTGCCAGCATCTCCCCGTACACCATATATTTT. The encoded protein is CASISPYTIYF.

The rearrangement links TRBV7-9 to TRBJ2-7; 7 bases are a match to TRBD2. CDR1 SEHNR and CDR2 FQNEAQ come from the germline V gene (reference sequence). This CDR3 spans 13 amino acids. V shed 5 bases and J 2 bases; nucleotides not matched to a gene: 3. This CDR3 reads CASSRLATYEQYF. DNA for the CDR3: TGTGCCAGCAGCAGACTAGCTACCTACGAGCAGTACTTC.

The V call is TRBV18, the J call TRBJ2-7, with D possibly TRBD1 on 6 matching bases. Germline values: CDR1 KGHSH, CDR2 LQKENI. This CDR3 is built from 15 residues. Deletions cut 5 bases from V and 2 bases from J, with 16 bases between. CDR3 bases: TGTGCCAGCTCAGTCAACCCGACAGGTACCTACGAGCAGTACTTC. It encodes CASSVNPTGTYEQYF.

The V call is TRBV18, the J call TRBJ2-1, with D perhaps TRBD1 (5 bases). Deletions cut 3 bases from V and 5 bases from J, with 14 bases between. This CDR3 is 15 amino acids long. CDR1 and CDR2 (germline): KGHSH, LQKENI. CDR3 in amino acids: CASSPLGAPNNEQFF. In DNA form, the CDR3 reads TGTGCCAGCTCACCCTTAGGGGCCCCCAACAATGAGCAGTTCTTC. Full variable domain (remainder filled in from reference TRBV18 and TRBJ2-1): NAGVMQNPRHLVRRRGQEARLRCSPMKGHSHVYWYRQLPEEGLKFMVYLQKENIIDESGMPKERFSAEFPKEGPSILRIQQVVRGDSAAYFCASSPLGAPNNEQFFGPGTRLTVL.

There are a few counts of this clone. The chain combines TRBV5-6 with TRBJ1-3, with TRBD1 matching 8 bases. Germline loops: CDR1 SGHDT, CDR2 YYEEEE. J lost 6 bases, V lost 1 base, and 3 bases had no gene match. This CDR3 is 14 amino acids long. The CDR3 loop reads CASSLLDRVNTIYF. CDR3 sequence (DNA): TGTGCCAGCAGCTTGTTGGACAGGGTAAACACCATATATTTT. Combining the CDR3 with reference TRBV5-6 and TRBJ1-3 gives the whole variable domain DAGVTQSPTHLIKTRGQQVTLRCSPKSGHDTVSWYQQALGQGPQFIFQYYEEEERQRGNFPDRFSGHQFPNYSSELNVNALLLGDSALYLCASSLLDRVNTIYFGEGSWLTVV.

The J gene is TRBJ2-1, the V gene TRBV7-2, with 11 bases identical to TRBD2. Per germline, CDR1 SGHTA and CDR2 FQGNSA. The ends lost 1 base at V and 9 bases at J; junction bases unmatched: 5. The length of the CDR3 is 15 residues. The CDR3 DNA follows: TGTGCCAGCAGCTTAGTCATAGCGGGAGGGTTTGAGCAGTTCTTC. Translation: CASSLVIAGGFEQFF.

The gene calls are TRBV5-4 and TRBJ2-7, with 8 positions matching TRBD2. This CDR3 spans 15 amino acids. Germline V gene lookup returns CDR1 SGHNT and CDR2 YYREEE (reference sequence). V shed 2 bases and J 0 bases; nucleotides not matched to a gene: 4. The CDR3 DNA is TGTGCCAGCAGCTTCGGGGGGGCCCTCTCCTACGAGCAGTACTTC. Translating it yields CASSFGGALSYEQYF. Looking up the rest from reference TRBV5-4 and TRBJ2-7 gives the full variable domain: ETGVTQSPTHLIKTRGQQVTLRCSSQSGHNTVSWYQQALGQGPQFIFQYYREEENGRGNFPPRFSGLQFPNYSSELNVNALELDDSALYLCASSFGGALSYEQYFGPGTRLTVT.

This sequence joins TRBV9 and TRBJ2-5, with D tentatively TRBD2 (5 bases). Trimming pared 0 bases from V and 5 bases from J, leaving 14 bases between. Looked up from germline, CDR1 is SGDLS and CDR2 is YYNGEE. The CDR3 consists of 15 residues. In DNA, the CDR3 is TGTGCCAGCAGCGTAGGGCTGGGGTCGGGGGAGACCCAGTACTTC. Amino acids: CASSVGLGSGETQYF.

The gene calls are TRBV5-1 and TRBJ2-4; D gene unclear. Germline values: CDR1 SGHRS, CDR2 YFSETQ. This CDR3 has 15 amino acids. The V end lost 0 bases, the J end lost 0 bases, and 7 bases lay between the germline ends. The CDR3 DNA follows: TGCGCCAGCAGCTTGGTTGCAGGAGCCAAAAACATTCAGTACTTC. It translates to CASSLVAGAKNIQYF. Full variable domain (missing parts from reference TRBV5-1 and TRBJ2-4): KAGVTQTPRYLIKTRGQQVTLSCSPISGHRSVSWYQQTPGQGLQFLFEYFSETQRNKGNFPGRFSGRQFSNSRSEMNVSTLELGDSALYLCASSLVAGAKNIQYFGAGTRLSVL.

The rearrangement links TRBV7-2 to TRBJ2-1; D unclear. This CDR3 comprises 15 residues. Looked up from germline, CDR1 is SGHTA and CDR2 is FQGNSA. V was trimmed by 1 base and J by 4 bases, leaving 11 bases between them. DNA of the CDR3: TGTGCCAGCAGCTTAGGGGCGTCCCTTTACAATGAGCAGTTCTTC. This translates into CASSLGASLYNEQFF.

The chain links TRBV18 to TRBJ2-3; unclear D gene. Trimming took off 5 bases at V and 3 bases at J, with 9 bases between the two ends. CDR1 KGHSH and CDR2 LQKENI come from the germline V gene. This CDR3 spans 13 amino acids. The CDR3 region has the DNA TGTGCCAGCTCAGACGTACTAACAGATACGCAGTATTTT. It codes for CASSDVLTDTQYF.

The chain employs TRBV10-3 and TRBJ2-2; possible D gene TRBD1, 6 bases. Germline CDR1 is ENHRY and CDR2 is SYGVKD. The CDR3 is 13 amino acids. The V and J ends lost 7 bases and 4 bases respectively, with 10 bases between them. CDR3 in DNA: TGTGCCATCAACGACAGGACCACCGGGGAGCTGTTTTTT. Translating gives CAINDRTTGELFF.

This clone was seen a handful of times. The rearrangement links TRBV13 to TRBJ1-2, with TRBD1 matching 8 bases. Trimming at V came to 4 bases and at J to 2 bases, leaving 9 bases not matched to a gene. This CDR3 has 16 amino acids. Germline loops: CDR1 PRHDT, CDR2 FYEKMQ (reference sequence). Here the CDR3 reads CASSYVRGTGNYGYTF. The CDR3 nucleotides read TGTGCCAGCAGCTATGTTCGCGGGACAGGCAACTATGGCTACACCTTC.

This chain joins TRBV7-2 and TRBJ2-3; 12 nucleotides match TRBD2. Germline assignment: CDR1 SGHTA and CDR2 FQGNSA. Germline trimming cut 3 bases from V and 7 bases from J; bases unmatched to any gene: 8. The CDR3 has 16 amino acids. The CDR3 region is CASSFSTSGGRNTQYF. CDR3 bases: TGTGCCAGCAGCTTCTCCACTAGCGGGGGGAGAAATACGCAGTATTTT.

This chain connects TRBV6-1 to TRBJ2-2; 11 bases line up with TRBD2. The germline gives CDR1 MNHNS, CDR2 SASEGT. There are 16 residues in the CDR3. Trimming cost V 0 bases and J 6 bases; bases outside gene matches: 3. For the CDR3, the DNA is TGTGCCAGCAGTGAAGCGCGACTAGCGGGGCCCGGGGAGCTGTTTTTT. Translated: CASSEARLAGPGELFF.

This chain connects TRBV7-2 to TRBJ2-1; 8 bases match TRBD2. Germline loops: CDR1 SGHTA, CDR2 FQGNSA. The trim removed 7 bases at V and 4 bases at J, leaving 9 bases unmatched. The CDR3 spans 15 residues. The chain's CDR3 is CASTRSGGYYNEQFF. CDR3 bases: TGTGCCAGCACCAGAAGCGGGGGATATTACAATGAGCAGTTCTTC.

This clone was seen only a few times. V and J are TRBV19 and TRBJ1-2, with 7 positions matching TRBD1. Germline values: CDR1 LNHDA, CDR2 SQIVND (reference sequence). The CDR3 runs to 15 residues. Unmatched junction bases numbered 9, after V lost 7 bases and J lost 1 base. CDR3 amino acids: CASTPWDSGNYGYTF. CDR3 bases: TGTGCCAGTACCCCCTGGGACAGCGGTAACTATGGCTACACCTTC.

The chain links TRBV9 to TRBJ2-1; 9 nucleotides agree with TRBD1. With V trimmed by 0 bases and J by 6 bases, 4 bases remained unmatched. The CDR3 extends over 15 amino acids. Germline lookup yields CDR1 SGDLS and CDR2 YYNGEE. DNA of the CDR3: TGTGCCAGCAGCGTAGGGGGGGACAGGGTCAATGAGCAGTTCTTC. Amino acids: CASSVGGDRVNEQFF.

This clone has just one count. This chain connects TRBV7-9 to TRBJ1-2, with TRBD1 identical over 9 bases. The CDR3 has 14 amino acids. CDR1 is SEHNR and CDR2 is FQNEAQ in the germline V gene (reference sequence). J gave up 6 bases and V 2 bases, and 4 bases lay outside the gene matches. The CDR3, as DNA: TGTGCCAGCAGCTTAACGGGACAGGGTCATGGCTACACCTTC. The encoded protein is CASSLTGQGHGYTF.

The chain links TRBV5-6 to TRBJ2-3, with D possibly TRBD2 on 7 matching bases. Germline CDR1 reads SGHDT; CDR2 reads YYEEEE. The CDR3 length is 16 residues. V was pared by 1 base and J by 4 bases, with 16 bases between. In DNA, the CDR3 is TGTGCCAGCAGCTTGCGGGGGGCCGAACTAGCAGATACGCAGTATTTT. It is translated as CASSLRGAELADTQYF.

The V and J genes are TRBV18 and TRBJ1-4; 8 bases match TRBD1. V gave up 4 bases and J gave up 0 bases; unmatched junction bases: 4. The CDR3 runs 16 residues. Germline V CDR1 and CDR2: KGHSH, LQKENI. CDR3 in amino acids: CASSRTGYPTNEKLFF. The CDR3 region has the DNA TGTGCCAGCTCACGGACAGGGTACCCAACTAATGAAAAACTGTTTTTT.

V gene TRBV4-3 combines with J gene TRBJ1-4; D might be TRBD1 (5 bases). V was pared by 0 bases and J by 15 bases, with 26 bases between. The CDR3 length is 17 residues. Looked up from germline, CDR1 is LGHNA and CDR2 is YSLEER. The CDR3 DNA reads TGCGCCAGCAGCCAAGATCACCGACAGAGACTTAATGAAGTGATGTTTTTT. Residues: CASSQDHRQRLNEVMFF.

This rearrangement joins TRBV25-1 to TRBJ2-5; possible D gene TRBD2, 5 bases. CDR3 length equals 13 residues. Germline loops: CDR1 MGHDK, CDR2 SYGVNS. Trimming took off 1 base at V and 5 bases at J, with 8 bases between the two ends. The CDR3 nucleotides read TGTGCCAGCAGTGAATTCGGGGATGAGACCCAGTACTTC. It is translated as CASSEFGDETQYF.

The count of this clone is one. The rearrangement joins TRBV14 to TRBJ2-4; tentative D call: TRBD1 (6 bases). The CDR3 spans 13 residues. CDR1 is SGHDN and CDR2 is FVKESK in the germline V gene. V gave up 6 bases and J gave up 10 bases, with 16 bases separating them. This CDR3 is CASSPFSGTIQYF. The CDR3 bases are TGTGCCAGCAGTCCTTTTTCAGGGACAATTCAGTACTTC.

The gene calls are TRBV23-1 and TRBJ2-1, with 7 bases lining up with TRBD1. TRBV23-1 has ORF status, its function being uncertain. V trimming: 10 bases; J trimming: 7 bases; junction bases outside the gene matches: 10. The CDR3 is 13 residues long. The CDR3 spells CATLEEGANEQFF. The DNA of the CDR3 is TGCGCCACCCTGGAAGAGGGGGCTAATGAGCAGTTCTTC.

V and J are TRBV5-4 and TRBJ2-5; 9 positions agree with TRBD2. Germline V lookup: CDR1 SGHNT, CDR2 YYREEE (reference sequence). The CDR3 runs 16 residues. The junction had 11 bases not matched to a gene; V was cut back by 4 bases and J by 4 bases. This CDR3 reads CASSLYLSGRGETQYF. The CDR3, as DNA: TGTGCCAGCAGCCTATACCTTAGCGGGAGAGGAGAGACCCAGTACTTC.

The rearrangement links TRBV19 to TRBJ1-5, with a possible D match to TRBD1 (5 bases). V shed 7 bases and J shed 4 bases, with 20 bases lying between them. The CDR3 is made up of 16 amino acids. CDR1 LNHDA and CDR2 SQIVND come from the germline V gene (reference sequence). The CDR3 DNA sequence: TGTGCCAGTACTAATAGCGGACGGGGGGGAAATCAGCCCCAGCATTTT. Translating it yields CASTNSGRGGNQPQHF.